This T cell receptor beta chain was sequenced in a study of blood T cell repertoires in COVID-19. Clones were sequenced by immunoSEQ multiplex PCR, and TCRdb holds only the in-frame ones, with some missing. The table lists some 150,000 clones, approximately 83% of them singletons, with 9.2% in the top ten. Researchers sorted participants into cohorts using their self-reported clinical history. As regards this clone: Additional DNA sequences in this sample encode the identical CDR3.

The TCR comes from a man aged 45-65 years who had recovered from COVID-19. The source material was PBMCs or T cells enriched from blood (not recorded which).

As DNA, the CDR3 is TGTGCCAGCAATCGGGACAGGGGGCGGTACGAGCAGTACTTC. It encodes CASNRDRGRYEQYF. This sequence joins TRBV6-5 and TRBJ2-7; 12 nucleotides align to TRBD1. Germline trimming cut 7 bases from V and 4 bases from J; bases unmatched to any gene: 5. Germline loops: CDR1 MNHEY, CDR2 SVGAGI. This CDR3 contains 14 residues.